These 26 T cell receptor beta chains originate from one sample sequenced in a study of Ad26.COV2.S vaccination and SARS-CoV-2 variants. Noted treatment: around 19 received Ad26.COV2.S at low or high dose, single or two shots; about 5 received placebo; per-sample allocation not given. The investigators took samples on day 63 after the first vaccine or placebo injection. Profiled with immunoSEQ multiplex PCR; TCRdb holds only in-frame clones, not every one. The table has 350,000 to 450,000 clones, approximately 90% seen once. The sequencing here drew on peripheral blood, taken in a trial of Ad26.COV2.S vaccine versus placebo. All receptors come from a person between 18 and 59 years old who received the Ad26.COV2.S COVID-19 vaccine or a placebo.

The V and J genes are TRBV5-4 and TRBJ1-2; D gene uncertain. This CDR3 region has 15 residues. The germline CDR1 and CDR2 sequences are SGHNT and YYREEE (reference sequence). The ends were cut back, 4 bases at V and 4 bases at J, with 17 bases in the middle. CDR3 nucleotides: TGTGCCAGCAGCGGCGGGTCCTCGCCTGTCTATGGCTACACCTTC. Its protein product is CASSGGSSPVYGYTF.

This clone was seen only once. The CDR3 carries no conserved terminal phenylalanine or tryptophan, so it likely arises from a read error. Because the CDR3's place on the DNA is in doubt, the DNA is left out and the CDR3 is given as listed by TCRdb. V and J are TRBV12-2 and TRBJ1-1. TRBV12-2 is given as a pseudogene. The CDR3 is 12 amino acids in total, end residues counted. This chain's CDR3 is CASRFLNARTWQ.

In DNA form, the CDR3 reads TGTGCCAGCAGCTTACAGGGGGCAGGACAGCCCCAGCATTTT. Its protein product is CASSLQGAGQPQHF. V is TRBV5-6 and J is TRBJ1-5; 9 bases agree with TRBD1. Germline V CDR1 and CDR2: SGHDT, YYEEEE. The CDR3 extends over 14 amino acids. J lost 7 bases, V lost 2 bases, and 4 bases had no gene match.

This rearrangement joins TRBV6-5 to TRBJ2-3; D remains ambiguous. Germline V gene lookup returns CDR1 MNHEY and CDR2 SVGAGI. Trimming pared 6 bases from V and 6 bases from J, leaving 7 bases between. The CDR3 consists of 11 residues. The CDR3 sequence: CASSFSDTQYF. Here the CDR3 DNA reads TGTGCCAGCAGCTTCAGCGATACGCAGTATTTT.

The rearrangement links TRBV9 to TRBJ2-7; D tentatively fits TRBD1 or TRBD2 (5 bases each). The length of the CDR3 is 13 residues. Between the trimmed V and J ends, which lost 4 bases and 2 bases, there was a span of 10 bases. Germline loops: CDR1 SGDLS, CDR2 YYNGEE. The CDR3 DNA follows: TGTGCCAGCAGCCGGGACGGGACCTACGAGCAGTACTTC. Protein sequence: CASSRDGTYEQYF.

This rearrangement joins TRBV12-3 or TRBV12-4 to TRBJ2-5; D not resolved. The CDR3 has 12 amino acids. Trimming took 6 bases from V and 0 from J, leaving 5 bases between them. The DNA of the CDR3 is TGTGCCAGCAGCCTGTACCAAGAGACCCAGTACTTC. Residues: CASSLYQETQYF.

V is TRBV28 and J is TRBJ1-2; TRBD1 aligns across 8 bases. From germline, CDR1 is MDHEN and CDR2 SYDVKM. CDR3 size: 15 residues. Trimming removed 4 bases from V and 5 bases from J; junction bases left unmatched: 9. The DNA of the CDR3 is TGTGCCAGCAGTTCACCCCTCAGGGGGCAGTATGGCTACACCTTC. Translated, it gives CASSSPLRGQYGYTF.

This clone was detected only once. V usage is TRBV10-3 and J usage is TRBJ2-5; 7 bases agree with TRBD1. The V segment lost 8 bases and the J segment 5 bases; nucleotides outside the gene matches: 8. The CDR3 length is 13 residues. CDR1 ENHRY and CDR2 SYGVKD come from the germline V gene. The CDR3 nucleotides read TGTGCCATCTGCAGGGGGTTGGGGGAGACCCAGTACTTC. Its translation is CAICRGLGETQYF.

The chain recombines TRBV5-1 with TRBJ2-4; 7 positions match TRBD1. V lost 1 base and J lost 10; bases outside the gene matches: 11. The CDR3 totals 15 residues. The germline gives CDR1 SGHRS, CDR2 YFSETQ. CDR3 bases: TGCGCCAGCAGCTTGATTGAGACAGGGCCGCGGATTCAGTACTTC. Translated, it gives CASSLIETGPRIQYF.

The chain employs TRBV4-2 and TRBJ2-1; 13 positions agree with TRBD2. Losses at the gene ends were 3 bases for V and 4 bases for J; bases not matched to a gene: 0. This CDR3 is 15 amino acids long. Germline CDR1 LGHNA, CDR2 YNFKEQ. CDR3 sequence reads: CASSQGLAGYNEQFF. For the CDR3, the DNA is TGTGCCAGCAGCCAGGGACTAGCGGGATACAATGAGCAGTTCTTC.

The V call is TRBV5-1, the J call TRBJ2-6; TRBD2 aligns across 7 bases. Germline CDR1 is SGHRS and CDR2 is YFSETQ. The CDR3 length is 19 residues. V shed 0 bases and J 0 bases; nucleotides not matched to a gene: 9. In nucleotides, the CDR3 is TGCGCCAGCAGCTTGGTATGGTCTAGCGGATCCTCTGGGGCCAACGTCCTGACTTTC. It yields the protein CASSLVWSSGSSGANVLTF.

The chain links TRBV27 to TRBJ2-1, with TRBD2 as a possible D gene (5 bases). Germline lookup yields CDR1 MNHEY and CDR2 SMNVEV (reference sequence). Deletions cut 7 bases from V and 5 bases from J, with 6 bases between. The CDR3 is 11 amino acids. In DNA, the CDR3 is TGTGCCAGCAAGACTAACAATGAGCAGTTCTTC. Protein: CASKTNNEQFF.

The gene calls are TRBV11-2 and TRBJ2-2; D remains unclear. The CDR3 covers 14 residues. Germline assignment: CDR1 SGHAT and CDR2 FQNNGV. Trimming took 0 bases from V and 6 from J, leaving 8 bases between them. CDR3 sequence (DNA): TGTGCCAGCAGCTTAGATCGACGGGCCGGGGAGCTGTTTTTT. Amino acid sequence: CASSLDRRAGELFF.

The V and J genes are TRBV4-2 and TRBJ2-1; D could derive from TRBD1 or TRBD2 (6 bases each). The V end was cut by 4 bases, the J end by 7 bases, with 17 bases between. The CDR3 runs to 15 residues. The V gene's germline CDR1 is LGHNA and CDR2 YNFKEQ. DNA of the CDR3: TGTGCCAGCAGCCCAATACGGGAGAGGGGGAATGAGCAGTTCTTC. Its protein product is CASSPIRERGNEQFF.

The V call is TRBV6-6, the J call TRBJ2-7; no reliable D call. V was cut by 4 bases and J by 0 bases, with 10 bases left in between. Germline V gene lookup returns CDR1 MNHNY and CDR2 SVGAGI (reference sequence). The CDR3 consists of 14 residues. The CDR3 bases are TGTGCCAGCAGTTCCCCGACAACCTCCTACGAGCAGTACTTC. Translated: CASSSPTTSYEQYF.

Only a few counts were recorded for this clone. CDR3 DNA: TGTGCCAGCAGTTTGGGGGGCGCGGCCACTGAAGCTTTCTTT. It codes for CASSLGGAATEAFF. V gene TRBV28 combines with J gene TRBJ1-1, with a tentative D call TRBD1 (6 bases). CDR1 and CDR2 (germline): MDHEN, SYDVKM. The CDR3 covers 14 residues. V shed 3 bases and J shed 4 bases, with 12 bases lying between them.

This CDR3 reads CASSQEDLGQETQYF. The CDR3 DNA is TGTGCCAGCAGCCAAGAGGACCTCGGACAAGAGACCCAGTACTTC. The chain couples TRBV14 to TRBJ2-5; D unclear. V was trimmed by 0 bases and J by 2 bases, leaving 10 bases between them. CDR3 length equals 15 residues. Germline V gene lookup returns CDR1 SGHDN and CDR2 FVKESK.

V gene TRBV15 combines with J gene TRBJ2-1; 7 bases agree with TRBD1. Germline values: CDR1 LNHNV, CDR2 YYDKDF (reference sequence). With 6 bases clipped from V and 7 bases from J, the junction kept 9 bases outside the gene matches. This CDR3 is built from 14 residues. CDR3 DNA sequence: TGTGCCACCAGGCCAAGGGGGCAAGAAAATGAGCAGTTCTTC. Translation gives CATRPRGQENEQFF.

The chain has TRBV5-1 and TRBJ2-2; D is undetermined. Trimming cost V 6 bases and J 0 bases, with 12 bases left between them. The CDR3 totals 15 residues. Germline CDR1 reads SGHRS; CDR2 reads YFSETQ. The CDR3 sequence: CASNVGIANTGELFF. The CDR3 nucleotides read TGCGCCAGCAACGTTGGGATCGCGAACACCGGGGAGCTGTTTTTT.

J is TRBJ1-1 and V is TRBV7-3, with a tentative D call TRBD1 (5 bases). The length of the CDR3 is 15 residues. Trimming stripped 1 base from V and 5 bases from J, with 14 bases between. Per germline, CDR1 SGHTA and CDR2 FQGTGA. The CDR3 loop is CASSLSPQGRTEAFF. The DNA of the CDR3 is TGTGCCAGCAGCTTAAGTCCCCAGGGTAGAACTGAAGCTTTCTTT.

The rearrangement links TRBV4-3 to TRBJ1-3, with 8 positions matching TRBD1. The CDR3 has 15 residues. J gave up 5 bases and V 4 bases, and 7 bases lay outside the gene matches. Germline loops: CDR1 LGHNA, CDR2 YSLEER. Here the CDR3 reads CASSRSQGARNTIYF. CDR3 nucleotide sequence: TGCGCCAGCAGCCGTTCCCAGGGGGCGAGAAACACCATATATTTT.

CDR3 nucleotides: TGCAGCGTGCGACTAGCCTCAGCGAGCGAGCAGTACTTC. Encoded protein: CSVRLASASEQYF. The chain carries TRBV29-1 and TRBJ2-7; 7 bases are a match to TRBD2. Germline V gene sequence: CDR1 SQVTM, CDR2 ANQGSEA. The ends lost 6 bases at V and 6 bases at J; junction bases unmatched: 11. This CDR3 is built from 13 residues.

V is TRBV2 and J is TRBJ2-1; D is unclear. V was cut by 6 bases and J by 3 bases, with 6 bases left in between. CDR3 length: 12 residues. Germline V gene lookup returns CDR1 SNHLY and CDR2 FYNNEI. The CDR3 DNA is TGTGCCAGCAGCTTGGACTACAATGAGCAGTTCTTC. Its protein product is CASSLDYNEQFF.

The chain carries TRBV5-6 and TRBJ2-7; D gene unclear. CDR3 length: 14 residues. The germline V and J ends were trimmed by 1 base and 4 bases, with 12 bases remaining between them. Germline V gives CDR1 SGHDT, CDR2 YYEEEE. Written as DNA, the CDR3 is TGTGCCAGCAGCTTGTCTGAGGTGGCGTACGAGCAGTACTTC. Protein sequence: CASSLSEVAYEQYF.

J is TRBJ1-2 and V is TRBV27, with D perhaps TRBD1 (5 bases). This CDR3 is 13 amino acids long. Germline V gene lookup returns CDR1 MNHEY and CDR2 SMNVEV (reference sequence). V was cut by 8 bases and J by 7 bases, with 17 bases left in between. The DNA of the CDR3 is TGTGCCAGCTCCGGGACGCCCAAGGGTGGCTACACCTTC. It codes for CASSGTPKGGYTF.

The rearrangement links TRBV7-6 to TRBJ2-3, with 9 bases that match TRBD1. The CDR3 sequence is 15 residues long. Germline CDR1 SGHVS, CDR2 FNYEAQ. The J segment lost 3 bases and the V segment lost 1 base, leaving 2 bases of the junction unmatched. The CDR3 bases are TGTGCCAGCAGCTTAGAAGGGACAGGGACAGATACGCAGTATTTT. Residues: CASSLEGTGTDTQYF.